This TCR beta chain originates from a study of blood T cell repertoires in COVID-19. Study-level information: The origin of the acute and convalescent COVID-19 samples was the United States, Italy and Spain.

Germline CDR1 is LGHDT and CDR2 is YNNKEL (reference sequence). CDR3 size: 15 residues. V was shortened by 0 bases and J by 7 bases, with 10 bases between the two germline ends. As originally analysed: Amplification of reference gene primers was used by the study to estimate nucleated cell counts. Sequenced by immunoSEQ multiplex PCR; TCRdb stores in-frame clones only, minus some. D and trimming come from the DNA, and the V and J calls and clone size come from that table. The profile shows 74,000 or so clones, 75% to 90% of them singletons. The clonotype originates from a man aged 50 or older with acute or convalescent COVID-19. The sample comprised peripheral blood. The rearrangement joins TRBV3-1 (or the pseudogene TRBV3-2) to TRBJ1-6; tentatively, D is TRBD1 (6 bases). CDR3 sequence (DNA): TGTGCCAGCAGCCAAGACCGTACAGGGAATTCACCCCTCCACTTT. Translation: CASSQDRTGNSPLHF.